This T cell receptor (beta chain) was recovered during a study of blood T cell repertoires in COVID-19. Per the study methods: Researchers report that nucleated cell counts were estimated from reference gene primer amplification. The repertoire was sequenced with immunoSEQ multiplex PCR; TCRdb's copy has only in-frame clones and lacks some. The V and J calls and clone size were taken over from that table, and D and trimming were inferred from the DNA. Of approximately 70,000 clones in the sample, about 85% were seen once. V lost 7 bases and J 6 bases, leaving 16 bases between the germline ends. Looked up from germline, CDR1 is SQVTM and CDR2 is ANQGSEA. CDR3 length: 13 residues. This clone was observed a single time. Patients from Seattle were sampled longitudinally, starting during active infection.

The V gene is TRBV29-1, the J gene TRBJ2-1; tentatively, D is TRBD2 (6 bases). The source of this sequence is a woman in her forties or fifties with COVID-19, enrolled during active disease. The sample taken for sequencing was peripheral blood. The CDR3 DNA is TGCAGCGCCTTTTCGGGAGTCTCCAATGAGCAGTTCTTC. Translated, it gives CSAFSGVSNEQFF.